Presented here are 25 T cell receptor beta chains from one specimen sequenced in a study of blood T cell repertoires in COVID-19 (TCRdb year 2020). The protocol used for the library was the immunoSEQ multiplex PCR assay. TCRdb's version of the immuneACCESS table is confined to in-frame rearrangements and falls short of the full clone set. An unresolved V gene accounts for under half of the shortfall where checked; the remainder is of unknown origin. This sample is represented by 300,000 to 350,000 clones; roughly nine tenths of them were singletons. The ten biggest clones cover 3% to 5% of the sample. The specimen was PBMCs or T cells enriched from blood (not recorded which). These receptors were obtained from a woman aged 25 to 39 who had been exposed to COVID-19.

The CDR3 sequence: CAISASTGPNTEAFF. The CDR3 DNA sequence: TGTGCCATCAGTGCGTCTACAGGGCCGAACACTGAAGCTTTCTTT. This rearrangement joins TRBV10-3 to TRBJ1-1; D is perhaps TRBD1 (6 bases). From germline, CDR1 is ENHRY and CDR2 SYGVKD. Trimming left V 4 bases short and J 1 base short, with 13 bases between. This CDR3 spans 15 amino acids.

This chain links TRBV5-4 with TRBJ2-1; 8 bases agree with TRBD2. V gave up 4 bases and J gave up 0 bases; unmatched junction bases: 6. CDR1 is SGHNT, CDR2 YYREEE, per germline (reference sequence). CDR3 length: 16 amino acids. This CDR3 reads CASSREGPSSYNEQFF. As DNA, the CDR3 is TGTGCCAGCAGCCGGGAGGGACCCAGCTCCTACAATGAGCAGTTCTTC.

V and J are TRBV10-3 and TRBJ2-7, with D unclear. The V end lost 3 bases, the J end lost 3 bases, and 9 bases lay between the germline ends. This CDR3 is 13 amino acids long. Germline CDR1 is ENHRY and CDR2 is SYGVKD. CDR3 bases: TGTGCCATCAGTGATAAACAGCTCTACGAGCAGTACTTC. Translated: CAISDKQLYEQYF.

The V and J genes are TRBV5-4 and TRBJ1-1; D is uncertain. The germline V gene has CDR1 SGHNT and CDR2 YYREEE (reference sequence). The V gene lost 4 bases and the J gene lost 1 base, with 14 bases spanning the gap. This CDR3 has 15 amino acids. CDR3 loop: CASSTEYTRNTEAFF. In DNA form, the CDR3 reads TGTGCCAGCAGCACCGAATACACCCGGAACACTGAAGCTTTCTTT.

J is TRBJ1-2 and V is TRBV3-1 (or the pseudogene TRBV3-2), with D maybe TRBD1 (6 bases). Looked up from germline, CDR1 is LGHDT and CDR2 is YNNKEL (reference sequence). The CDR3 consists of 15 residues. V was pared by 5 bases and J by 4 bases, with 17 bases between. The CDR3, as DNA: TGTGCCAGCAGCGCTCCCTTGGCAGGGGCCTATGGCTACACCTTC. It is translated as CASSAPLAGAYGYTF.

V is TRBV4-1 and J is TRBJ2-2; 11 bases map to TRBD2. The V gene end was trimmed by 4 bases and the J gene end by 7 bases; junction bases not matched to a gene: 17. The CDR3 is made up of 19 amino acids. Germline lookup yields CDR1 MGHRA and CDR2 YSYEKL. The CDR3 sequence is CASSRLARTSGGGVGELFF. CDR3 in DNA: TGCGCCAGCAGCCGTCTCGCCCGAACTAGCGGGGGTGGTGTCGGGGAGCTGTTTTTT.

DNA for the CDR3: TGTGCCAGCAGCCCCTGGGGCAAATACAATGAGCAGTTCTTC. This gives the protein CASSPWGKYNEQFF. The chain has TRBV9 and TRBJ2-1, with a tentative D call TRBD1 (5 bases). Trimming removed 4 bases from V and 4 bases from J, with 12 bases in between. Germline CDR1 is SGDLS and CDR2 is YYNGEE. The length of the CDR3 is 14 residues.

The chain carries TRBV9 and TRBJ2-2; 7 bases map to TRBD1. Trimming took 3 bases from V and 13 from J; bases not matched to a gene: 12. CDR3 length: 14 amino acids. CDR1 and CDR2 from the germline V gene are SGDLS and YYNGEE. In DNA form, the CDR3 reads TGTGCCAGCAGCGGGGGACAGCTCCAGAATCGGCTGTTTTTT. It specifies CASSGGQLQNRLFF. The variable domain in full, with the rest retrieved from reference TRBV9 and TRBJ2-2, is DSGVTQTPKHLITATGQRVTLRCSPRSGDLSVYWYQQSLDQGLQFLIQYYNGEERAKGNILERFSAQQFPDLHSELNLSSLELGDSALYFCASSGGQLQNRLFFGEGSRLTVL.

CDR3 in amino acids: CASSNPGLGETQYF. The CDR3 coding sequence is TGTGCCAGTAGTAACCCGGGACTAGGGGAGACCCAGTACTTC. The chain recombines TRBV19 with TRBJ2-5; TRBD2 matches at 8 bases. There are 14 residues in the CDR3. After removal of 4 bases from V and 5 bases from J, the junction contained 6 bases not matched to a gene. Germline CDR1 is LNHDA and CDR2 is SQIVND (reference sequence).

The chain uses TRBV5-1 and TRBJ1-1; D perhaps matches TRBD1 (5 bases). This CDR3 has 14 amino acids. V was cut by 1 base and J by 6 bases, with 13 bases left in between. CDR1 and CDR2 (germline): SGHRS, YFSETQ. Here the CDR3 reads CASSLSGDAPEAFF. CDR3 bases: TGCGCCAGCAGCTTGTCGGGGGATGCCCCTGAAGCTTTCTTT.

The rearrangement links TRBV24-1 to TRBJ1-1, with D possibly being TRBD1 (5 bases). CDR3 length: 13 amino acids. V was pared by 3 bases and J by 5 bases, with 9 bases between. The germline V gene encodes CDR1 KGHDR and CDR2 SFDVKD. The CDR3, as DNA: TGTGCCACCAGTGATGGACAAAGGACTGAAGCTTTCTTT. Encoded protein: CATSDGQRTEAFF.

The V call is TRBV5-1, the J call TRBJ2-7; 9 nucleotides agree with TRBD1. The V gene's germline CDR1 is SGHRS and CDR2 YFSETQ. Unmatched junction bases numbered 7, after V lost 3 bases and J lost 6 bases. The CDR3 sequence is 14 residues long. CDR3 amino acids: CASSSRQGDGEQYF. The DNA for the CDR3 is TGCGCCAGCAGCTCCAGACAGGGGGACGGCGAGCAGTACTTC.

The gene calls are TRBV6-2 or TRBV6-3 and TRBJ2-4, with TRBD2 matching over 10 bases. The trim removed 5 bases at V and 2 bases at J, leaving 6 bases unmatched. CDR3 length equals 16 residues. Germline CDR1 is MNHEY and CDR2 is SVGEGT. CDR3 residues: CASSPWTSGPKNIQYF. CDR3 nucleotide sequence: TGTGCCAGCAGTCCCTGGACTAGCGGTCCCAAAAACATTCAGTACTTC.

This sequence joins TRBV12-3 or TRBV12-4 and TRBJ1-2; TRBD1 is a possible D gene (5 bases). CDR3 length: 12 residues. Trimming cost V 5 bases and J 5 bases, with 9 bases left between them. The CDR3: CASSTPGYGYTF. In nucleotides, the CDR3 is TGTGCCAGCAGTACCCCAGGGTATGGCTACACCTTC.

This clone appeared a few times. V gene TRBV12-3 or TRBV12-4 combines with J gene TRBJ1-6; 7 nucleotides align to TRBD1. This CDR3 is built from 13 residues. V lost 4 bases to trimming and J lost 10 bases; unmatched junction nucleotides: 4. The CDR3 reads CASSSRQGSPLHF. CDR3 nucleotide sequence: TGTGCCAGCAGTTCCCGACAGGGATCACCCCTCCACTTT.

The chain uses TRBV27 and TRBJ1-1; 8 positions match TRBD1. Germline V lookup: CDR1 MNHEY, CDR2 SMNVEV (reference sequence). V was clipped by 5 bases and J by 4 bases; unmatched bases: 6. The CDR3 is 14 amino acids. The CDR3 sequence is CASSIRQGTTEAFF. In DNA form, the CDR3 reads TGTGCCAGCAGTATCCGACAGGGGACCACTGAAGCTTTCTTT.

The V gene is TRBV5-1, the J gene TRBJ1-6; perhaps TRBD1 as D (5 bases). CDR1 SGHRS and CDR2 YFSETQ come from the germline V gene. V lost 7 bases and J lost 6, with 17 bases in between. The CDR3 spans 15 residues. This CDR3 is CASRPLSDSNSPLHF. CDR3 nucleotides: TGCGCCAGCCGCCCTTTATCCGACAGTAATTCACCCCTCCACTTT.

This clone was picked up one time. The V call is TRBV9, the J call TRBJ2-2, with D unclear. The ends were cut back, 3 bases at V and 4 bases at J, with 7 bases in the middle. In germline, CDR1 is SGDLS, CDR2 YYNGEE. There are 13 residues in the CDR3. The CDR3 region has the DNA TGTGCCAGCAGCGCTCTTCCCACCGGGGAGCTGTTTTTT. Translated: CASSALPTGELFF.

V and J are TRBV10-3 and TRBJ1-3; 8 nucleotides agree with TRBD1. The CDR3 length is 14 residues. The germline CDR1 and CDR2 sequences are ENHRY and SYGVKD. V gave up 6 bases and J gave up 0 bases; unmatched junction bases: 1. The CDR3 nucleotides are TGTGCCATCAGGGACAGGGTCTCTGGAAACACCATATATTTT. Translated: CAIRDRVSGNTIYF.

The rearrangement links TRBV9 to TRBJ1-2; D ambiguous. V was shortened by 3 bases and J by 4 bases, with 22 bases between the two germline ends. CDR3 size: 17 residues. The germline gives CDR1 SGDLS, CDR2 YYNGEE. The chain's CDR3 is CASSDTSGQRDSYGYTF. DNA of the CDR3: TGTGCCAGCAGCGACACAAGCGGGCAGCGAGACTCCTATGGCTACACCTTC. Combining the CDR3 with reference TRBV9 and TRBJ1-2 gives the whole variable domain DSGVTQTPKHLITATGQRVTLRCSPRSGDLSVYWYQQSLDQGLQFLIQYYNGEERAKGNILERFSAQQFPDLHSELNLSSLELGDSALYFCASSDTSGQRDSYGYTFGSGTRLTVV.

As concerns this clone: The junction departs from germline at one end; a sequencing error may be responsible. V gene TRBV2 combines with J gene TRBJ1-6; D is perhaps TRBD1 (6 bases). The CDR3 covers 14 residues. CDR1 and CDR2 (germline): SNHLY, FYNNEI. In DNA form, the CDR3 reads TGTGCCAGCAGCGAAGGGGGAGGCAATTCACCCCTCCACTTT. This encodes CASSEGGGNSPLHF.

This clone was found a few times. This rearrangement joins TRBV11-2 to TRBJ2-2; TRBD2 might be the D (6 bases). The CDR3 consists of 15 residues. Germline V gene data show CDR1 as SGHAT and CDR2 as FQNNGV. Trimming stripped 5 bases from V and 4 bases from J, with 14 bases between. CDR3 bases: TGTGCCAGCAGCCGACCTGGGACTCCCACCGGGGAGCTGTTTTTT. Residues: CASSRPGTPTGELFF. The variable domain in full, with the rest retrieved from reference TRBV11-2 and TRBJ2-2, is EAGVAQSPRYKIIEKRQSVAFWCNPISGHATLYWYQQILGQGPKLLIQFQNNGVVDDSQLPKDRFSAERLKGVDSTLKIQPAKLEDSAVYLCASSRPGTPTGELFFGEGSRLTVL.

This clone was observed once. The rearrangement links TRBV5-5 to TRBJ2-1, with 9 nucleotides matching TRBD2. The CDR3 is 14 residues long. Germline loops: CDR1 SGHKS, CDR2 YYEKEE (reference sequence). V shed 6 bases and J 5 bases; nucleotides not matched to a gene: 6. CDR3: CASTYRGGDNEQFF. For the CDR3, the DNA is TGTGCCAGCACCTACCGCGGGGGGGACAATGAGCAGTTCTTC.

This clone was observed a few times. V is TRBV9 and J is TRBJ2-2; 7 nucleotides align to TRBD1. The CDR3 sequence is 13 residues long. Germline CDR1 is SGDLS and CDR2 is YYNGEE. V shed 3 bases and J 5 bases; nucleotides not matched to a gene: 1. In nucleotides, the CDR3 is TGTGCCAGCAGCGCGGGACAGACCGGGGAGCTGTTTTTT. Protein: CASSAGQTGELFF.

The chain recombines TRBV3-1 (or the pseudogene TRBV3-2) with TRBJ1-2, with 8 positions matching TRBD1. In germline, CDR1 is LGHDT, CDR2 YNNKEL (reference sequence). V dropped 5 bases and J dropped 7; count of bases not matched to a gene: 6. This CDR3 is 13 amino acids long. CDR3 protein: CASSEQGVVGYTF. DNA for the CDR3: TGTGCCAGCAGCGAACAGGGGGTTGTTGGCTACACCTTC.